The clone carrying this TCR beta chain was observed a single time. This entry comes from a study of blood T cell repertoires in COVID-19. The CDR3 contains 13 residues. V was shortened by 0 bases and J by 1 base, with 3 bases between the two germline ends. In germline, CDR1 is MRHNA, CDR2 SNTAGT. Produced via immunoSEQ multiplex PCR; TCRdb's table is partial and in-frame only. Of around 450,000 clones in the sample, roughly 89% were seen once. Input material: peripheral blood. V is TRBV6-4 and J is TRBJ1-1; D unresolved. This TCR derives from a woman aged 30 to 39 with acute or convalescent COVID-19. CDR3 protein: CASSDSWNTEAFF. CDR3 DNA sequence: TGTGCCAGCAGTGACTCCTGGAACACTGAAGCTTTCTTT.